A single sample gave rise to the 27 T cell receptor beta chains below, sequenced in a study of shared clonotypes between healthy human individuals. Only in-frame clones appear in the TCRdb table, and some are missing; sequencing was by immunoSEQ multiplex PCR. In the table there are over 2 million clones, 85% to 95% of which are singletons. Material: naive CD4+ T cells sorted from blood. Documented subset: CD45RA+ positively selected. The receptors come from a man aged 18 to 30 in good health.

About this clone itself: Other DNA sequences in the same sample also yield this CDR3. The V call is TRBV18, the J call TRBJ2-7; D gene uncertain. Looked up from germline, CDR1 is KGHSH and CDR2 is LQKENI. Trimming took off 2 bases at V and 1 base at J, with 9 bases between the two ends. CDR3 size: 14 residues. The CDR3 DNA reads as TGTGCCAGCTCACCAAGGCTTACTTCCTACGAGCAGTACTTC. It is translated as CASSPRLTSYEQYF.

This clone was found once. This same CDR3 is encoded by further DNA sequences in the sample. Here the CDR3 DNA reads TGCGCCAGCAGCTTGTCGGGCTACGAGCAGTACTTC. It yields the protein CASSLSGYEQYF. This chain joins TRBV5-1 and TRBJ2-7; D uncertain. This CDR3 region has 12 residues. Deletions cut 1 base from V and 3 bases from J, with 5 bases between. Germline loops: CDR1 SGHRS, CDR2 YFSETQ. Based on the CDR3 plus reference TRBV5-1 and TRBJ2-7, the full variable domain is KAGVTQTPRYLIKTRGQQVTLSCSPISGHRSVSWYQQTPGQGLQFLFEYFSETQRNKGNFPGRFSGRQFSNSRSEMNVSTLELGDSALYLCASSLSGYEQYFGPGTRLTVT.

Here the CDR3 DNA reads TGTGCCATCAGTGCGGGCCGCGGAGATAGCAATCAGCCCCAGCATTTT. It specifies CAISAGRGDSNQPQHF. The V call is TRBV10-3, the J call TRBJ1-5; no clear D. This CDR3 is 16 amino acids long. Per germline, CDR1 ENHRY and CDR2 SYGVKD. V dropped 4 bases and J dropped 0 bases, with 13 bases sitting between them.

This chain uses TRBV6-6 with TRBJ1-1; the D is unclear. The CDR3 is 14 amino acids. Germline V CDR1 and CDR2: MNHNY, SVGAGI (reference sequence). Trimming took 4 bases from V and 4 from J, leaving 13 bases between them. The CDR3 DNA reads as TGTGCCAGCAGTTCCCAATCGTCTATCACTGAAGCTTTCTTT. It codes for CASSSQSSITEAFF.

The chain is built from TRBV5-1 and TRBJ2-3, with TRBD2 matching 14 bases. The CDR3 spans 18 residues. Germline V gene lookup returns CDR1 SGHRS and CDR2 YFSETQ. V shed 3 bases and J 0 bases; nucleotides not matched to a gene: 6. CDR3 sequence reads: CASSWRWTSGGSTDTQYF. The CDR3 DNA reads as TGCGCCAGCAGCTGGCGGTGGACTAGCGGGGGGAGCACAGATACGCAGTATTTT.

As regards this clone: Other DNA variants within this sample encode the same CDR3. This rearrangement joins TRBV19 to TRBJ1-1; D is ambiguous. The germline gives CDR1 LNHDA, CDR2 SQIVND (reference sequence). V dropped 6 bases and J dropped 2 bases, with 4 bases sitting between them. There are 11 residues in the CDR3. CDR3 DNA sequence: TGTGCCAGTAGCGTAAACACTGAAGCTTTCTTT. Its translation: CASSVNTEAFF.

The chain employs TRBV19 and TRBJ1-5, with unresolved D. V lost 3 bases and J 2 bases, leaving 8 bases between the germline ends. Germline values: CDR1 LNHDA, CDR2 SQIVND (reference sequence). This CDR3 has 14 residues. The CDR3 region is CASSISEGNQPQHF. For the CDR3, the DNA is TGTGCCAGTAGTATTTCGGAGGGCAATCAGCCCCAGCATTTT.

The CDR3 DNA follows: TGTGCCAGCAGCATCGGGACTAAAGAGACCCAGTACTTC. This sequence encodes CASSIGTKETQYF. J is TRBJ2-5 and V is TRBV6-5, with 7 bases fitting TRBD2. The CDR3 contains 13 residues. Germline V gene sequence: CDR1 MNHEY, CDR2 SVGAGI. Trimming took 6 bases from V and 3 from J; bases not matched to a gene: 4.

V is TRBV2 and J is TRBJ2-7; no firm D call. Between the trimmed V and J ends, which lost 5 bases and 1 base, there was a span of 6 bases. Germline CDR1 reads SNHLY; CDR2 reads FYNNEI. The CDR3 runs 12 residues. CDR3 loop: CASSIGSYEQYF. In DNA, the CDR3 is TGTGCCAGCAGTATAGGATCCTACGAGCAGTACTTC.

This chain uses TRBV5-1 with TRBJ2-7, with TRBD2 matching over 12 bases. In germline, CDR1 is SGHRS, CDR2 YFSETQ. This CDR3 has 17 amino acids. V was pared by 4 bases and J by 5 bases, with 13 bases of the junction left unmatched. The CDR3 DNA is TGCGCCAGCAGCCTTGTAACTCTAGCGGGGGGGCGCGACGAGCAGTACTTC. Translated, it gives CASSLVTLAGGRDEQYF.

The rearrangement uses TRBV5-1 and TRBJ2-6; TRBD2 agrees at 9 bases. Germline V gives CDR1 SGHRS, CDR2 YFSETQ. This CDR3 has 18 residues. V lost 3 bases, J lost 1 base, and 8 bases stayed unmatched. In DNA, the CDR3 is TGCGCCAGCAGCTATGATAGCGGGGGAAGTTCTGGGGCCAACGTCCTGACTTTC. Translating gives CASSYDSGGSSGANVLTF.

The CDR3 is CAAVQGGSYEQYF. Written as DNA, the CDR3 is TGTGCAGCGGTCCAGGGGGGATCCTACGAGCAGTACTTC. J is TRBJ2-7 and V is TRBV6-6; maybe TRBD1 (7 bases). Germline CDR1 and CDR2: MNHNY and SVGAGI (reference sequence). This CDR3 is built from 13 residues.

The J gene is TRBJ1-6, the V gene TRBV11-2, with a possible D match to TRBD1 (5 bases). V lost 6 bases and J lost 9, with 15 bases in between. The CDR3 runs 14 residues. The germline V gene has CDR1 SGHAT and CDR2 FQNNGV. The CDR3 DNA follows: TGTGCCAGCAGTCAAGACAGTCAGGGTTCACCCCTCCACTTT. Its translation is CASSQDSQGSPLHF.

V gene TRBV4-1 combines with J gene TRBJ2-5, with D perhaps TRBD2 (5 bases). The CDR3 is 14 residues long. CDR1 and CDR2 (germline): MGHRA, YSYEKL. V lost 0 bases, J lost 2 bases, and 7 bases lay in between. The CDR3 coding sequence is TGCGCCAGCAGCCAAGAAACTAGACAAGAGACCCAGTACTTC. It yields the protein CASSQETRQETQYF.

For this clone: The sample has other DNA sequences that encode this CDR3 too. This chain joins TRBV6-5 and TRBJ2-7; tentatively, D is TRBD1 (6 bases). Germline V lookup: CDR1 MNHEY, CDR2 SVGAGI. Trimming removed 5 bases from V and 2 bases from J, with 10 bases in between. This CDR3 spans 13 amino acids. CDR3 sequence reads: CASSQGPTYEQYF. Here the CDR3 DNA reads TGTGCCAGCAGTCAGGGGCCAACCTACGAGCAGTACTTC.

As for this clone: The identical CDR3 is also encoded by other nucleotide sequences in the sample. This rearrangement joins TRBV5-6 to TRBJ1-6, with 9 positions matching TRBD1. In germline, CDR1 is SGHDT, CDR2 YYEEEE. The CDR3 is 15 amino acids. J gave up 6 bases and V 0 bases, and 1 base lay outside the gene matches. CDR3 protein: CASSLEDRGNSPLHF. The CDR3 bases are TGTGCCAGCAGCTTGGAGGACAGGGGTAATTCACCCCTCCACTTT. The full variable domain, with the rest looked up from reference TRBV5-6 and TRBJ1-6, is DAGVTQSPTHLIKTRGQQVTLRCSPKSGHDTVSWYQQALGQGPQFIFQYYEEEERQRGNFPDRFSGHQFPNYSSELNVNALLLGDSALYLCASSLEDRGNSPLHFGNGTRLTVT.

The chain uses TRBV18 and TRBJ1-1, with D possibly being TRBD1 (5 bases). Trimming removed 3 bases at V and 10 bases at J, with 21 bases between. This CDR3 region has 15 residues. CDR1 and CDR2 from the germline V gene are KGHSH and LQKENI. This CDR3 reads CASSPSLTAPVVAFF. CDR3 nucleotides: TGTGCCAGCTCACCTTCCCTGACAGCCCCTGTCGTAGCTTTCTTT.

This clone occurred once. The CDR3 nucleotides read TGTGCCAGCCTGGCCCGCTCGCAAGAGACCCAGTACTTC. Its translation is CASLARSQETQYF. This chain uses TRBV5-6 with TRBJ2-5; D is unclear. The germline V gene encodes CDR1 SGHDT and CDR2 YYEEEE. The CDR3 is 13 residues long. Trimming shortened V by 7 bases and J by 2 bases, and 12 bases separated the two germline ends.

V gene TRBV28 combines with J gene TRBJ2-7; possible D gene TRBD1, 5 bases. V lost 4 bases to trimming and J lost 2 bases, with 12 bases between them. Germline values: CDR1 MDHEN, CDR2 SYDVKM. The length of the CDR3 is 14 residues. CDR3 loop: CASSWGRAAYEQYF. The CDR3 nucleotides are TGTGCCAGCAGTTGGGGCAGGGCTGCCTACGAGCAGTACTTC.

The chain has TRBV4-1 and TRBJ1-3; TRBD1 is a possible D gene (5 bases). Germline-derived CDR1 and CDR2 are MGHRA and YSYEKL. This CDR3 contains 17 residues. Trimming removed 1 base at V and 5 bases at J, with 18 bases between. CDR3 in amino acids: CASSQGQGLDSRNTIYF. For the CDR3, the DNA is TGCGCCAGCAGCCAAGGTCAGGGCCTGGATTCTCGAAACACCATATATTTT.

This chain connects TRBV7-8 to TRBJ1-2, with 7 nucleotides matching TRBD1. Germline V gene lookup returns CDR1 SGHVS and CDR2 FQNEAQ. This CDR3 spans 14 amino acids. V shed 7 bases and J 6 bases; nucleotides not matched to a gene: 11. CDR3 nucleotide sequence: TGTGCCAGCACCCCAGGCGGCAGGGGGAATGGCTACACCTTC. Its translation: CASTPGGRGNGYTF.

CDR3: CASSAQGGYTF. The DNA of the CDR3 is TGTGCCAGCAGCGCCCAGGGAGGCTACACCTTC. The chain employs TRBV5-8 and TRBJ1-2, with D maybe TRBD1 (5 bases). The germline gives CDR1 SGHTS, CDR2 YDEGEE. The CDR3 extends over 11 amino acids. The V end lost 4 bases, the J end lost 8 bases, and 9 bases lay between the germline ends.

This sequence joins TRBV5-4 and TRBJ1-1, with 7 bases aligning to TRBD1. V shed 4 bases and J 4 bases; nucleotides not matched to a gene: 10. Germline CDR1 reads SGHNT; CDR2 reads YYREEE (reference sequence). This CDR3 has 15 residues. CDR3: CASSKGQDSFTEAFF. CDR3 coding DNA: TGTGCCAGCAGCAAAGGACAGGATTCTTTCACTGAAGCTTTCTTT.

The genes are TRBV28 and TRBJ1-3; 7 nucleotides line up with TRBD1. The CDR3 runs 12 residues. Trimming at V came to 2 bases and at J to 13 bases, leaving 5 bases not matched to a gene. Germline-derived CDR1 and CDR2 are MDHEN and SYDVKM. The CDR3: CASSLLTGDIYF. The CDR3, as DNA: TGTGCCAGCAGTTTACTTACAGGGGATATATATTTT.

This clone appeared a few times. CDR3 protein: CASNLGETQYF. As DNA, the CDR3 is TGTGCCAGCAACCTAGGAGAGACCCAGTACTTC. V usage is TRBV2 and J usage is TRBJ2-5; D is unresolved. V was shortened by 7 bases and J by 4 bases, with 7 bases between the two germline ends. CDR3 length: 11 residues. Germline V gene sequence: CDR1 SNHLY, CDR2 FYNNEI.

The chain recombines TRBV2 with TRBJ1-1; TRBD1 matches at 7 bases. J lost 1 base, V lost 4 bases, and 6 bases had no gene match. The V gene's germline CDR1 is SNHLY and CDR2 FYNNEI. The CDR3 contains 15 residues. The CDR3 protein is CASSVRGLGNTEAFF. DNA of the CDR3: TGTGCCAGCAGTGTAAGGGGGCTCGGGAACACTGAAGCTTTCTTT.

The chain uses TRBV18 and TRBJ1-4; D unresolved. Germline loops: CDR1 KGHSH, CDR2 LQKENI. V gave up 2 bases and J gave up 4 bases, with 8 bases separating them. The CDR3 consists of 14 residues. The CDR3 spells CASSPGSNNEKLFF. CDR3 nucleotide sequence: TGTGCCAGCTCACCAGGCAGCAATAATGAAAAACTGTTTTTT. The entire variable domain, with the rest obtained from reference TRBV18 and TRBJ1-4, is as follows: NAGVMQNPRHLVRRRGQEARLRCSPMKGHSHVYWYRQLPEEGLKFMVYLQKENIIDESGMPKERFSAEFPKEGPSILRIQQVVRGDSAAYFCASSPGSNNEKLFFGSGTQLSVL.